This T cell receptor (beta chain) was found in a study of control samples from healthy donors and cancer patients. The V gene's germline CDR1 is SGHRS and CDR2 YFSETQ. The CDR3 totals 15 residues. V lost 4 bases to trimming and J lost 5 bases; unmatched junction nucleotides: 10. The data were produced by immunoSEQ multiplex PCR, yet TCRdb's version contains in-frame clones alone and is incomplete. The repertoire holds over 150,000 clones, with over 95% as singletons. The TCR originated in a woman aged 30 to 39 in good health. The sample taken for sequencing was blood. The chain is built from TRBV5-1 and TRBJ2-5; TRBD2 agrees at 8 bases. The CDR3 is CASSPGTSITETQYF. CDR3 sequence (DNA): TGCGCCAGCAGCCCCGGGACTAGTATTACGGAGACCCAGTACTTC.